This entry is about one T cell receptor (beta chain). The data are from a study of PD-L1 blockade in urothelial cancer. Background on the study: Atezolizumab was started by patients at some point between 2014 and 2015 at 1,200 mg intravenously every 3 weeks. After treatment start, blood was analyzed at 3 weeks (second dose) and at 6 weeks. Blood gave a median 141,255 T cells.

The data were produced by immunoSEQ multiplex PCR, yet TCRdb's version contains in-frame clones alone and is incomplete. The table includes tens of thousands of clones, roughly 87% detected once. The diagnosis in patients was locally advanced or metastatic urothelial carcinoma. There are 15 residues in the CDR3. Germline V gene lookup returns CDR1 GTSNPN and CDR2 SVGIG (reference sequence). The sample here was PBMCs, taken around atezolizumab (anti-PD-L1) treatment. The chain carries TRBV30 and TRBJ2-3; 11 nucleotides match TRBD2. This sequence originates from a man in his sixties or seventies with urothelial cancer. The CDR3, as DNA: TGTGCTGCTGCTAGCGGGGGGACTAGCACAGATACGCAGTATTTT. This encodes CAAASGGTSTDTQYF.